The 27 T cell receptor beta chains below were found in one sample sequenced in a study of PD-L1 blockade in urothelial cancer. The repertoire was sequenced with immunoSEQ multiplex PCR; TCRdb's copy has only in-frame clones and lacks some. The table lists about 90,000 clones, 90% to 95% of them singletons. Source: PBMCs, taken around atezolizumab (anti-PD-L1) treatment. The receptors shown here come from a man aged 55-75 years with urothelial cancer.

The gene calls are TRBV9 and TRBJ1-1, with 7 bases aligning to TRBD1. V was clipped by 2 bases and J by 8 bases; unmatched bases: 9. The CDR3 sequence is 14 residues long. Per the germline V gene, CDR1 is SGDLS and CDR2 is YYNGEE. The CDR3 coding sequence is TGTGCCAGCAGCGTCCGACAGGGTGGGTCCGAAGCTTTCTTT. Translated, it gives CASSVRQGGSEAFF.

The chain is built from TRBV5-4 and TRBJ1-1; no reliable D call. The CDR3 runs 14 residues. V dropped 1 base and J dropped 0 bases, with 7 bases sitting between them. CDR1 and CDR2 (germline): SGHNT, YYREEE (reference sequence). This CDR3 reads CASSLISVNTEAFF. Here the CDR3 DNA reads TGTGCCAGCAGCTTGATATCGGTGAACACTGAAGCTTTCTTT.

This chain joins TRBV5-1 and TRBJ2-1; 16 positions match TRBD2. V shed 4 bases, J shed 4 bases, and the junction held 2 bases outside the gene matches. Germline assignment: CDR1 SGHRS and CDR2 YFSETQ. The CDR3 has 16 amino acids. The CDR3 DNA is TGCGCCAGCAGCCCGGGACTAGCGGGGGGGTACAATGAGCAGTTCTTC. Protein sequence: CASSPGLAGGYNEQFF.

The CDR3 DNA reads as TGTGCCAGCTTCCTAGGCCGCACTGAAGCTTTCTTT. Protein product: CASFLGRTEAFF. The gene calls are TRBV18 and TRBJ1-1; D not certain. V was cut by 7 bases and J by 4 bases, with 10 bases left in between. The CDR3 is 12 amino acids. Germline V gene sequence: CDR1 KGHSH, CDR2 LQKENI.

The V and J genes are TRBV13 and TRBJ2-1, with 7 positions matching TRBD1. Germline CDR1 is PRHDT and CDR2 is FYEKMQ (reference sequence). CDR3 length: 14 amino acids. With V trimmed by 2 bases and J by 6 bases, 4 bases remained unmatched. The CDR3 here is CASSLYRGSNEQFF. As DNA, the CDR3 is TGTGCCAGCAGCTTATACAGGGGTAGCAATGAGCAGTTCTTC. Full variable domain (rest looked up from reference TRBV13 and TRBJ2-1): AAGVIQSPRHLIKEKRETATLKCYPIPRHDTVYWYQQGPGQDPQFLISFYEKMQSDKGSIPDRFSAQQFSDYHSELNMSSLELGDSALYFCASSLYRGSNEQFFGPGTRLTVL.

The chain is built from TRBV19 and TRBJ2-7; 8 bases map to TRBD1. J was trimmed by 2 bases and V by 5 bases; bases with no gene match: 5. Germline loops: CDR1 LNHDA, CDR2 SQIVND (reference sequence). The CDR3 has 14 amino acids. CDR3: CASSFGQGPYEQYF. CDR3 coding DNA: TGTGCCAGTAGTTTCGGACAGGGACCCTACGAGCAGTACTTC.

The J gene is TRBJ1-4, the V gene TRBV4-3, with 10 bases matching TRBD1. Per the germline V gene, CDR1 is LGHNA and CDR2 is YSLEER. Losses at the gene ends were 4 bases for V and 8 bases for J; bases not matched to a gene: 7. This CDR3 has 15 amino acids. CDR3 in amino acids: CASSRTGTGAEKLFF. CDR3 DNA: TGCGCCAGCAGCCGCACCGGGACAGGGGCCGAAAAACTGTTTTTT.

This rearrangement joins TRBV7-2 to TRBJ2-5; 10 bases are shared with TRBD2. From germline, CDR1 is SGHTA and CDR2 FQGNSA. The CDR3 length is 15 residues. Unmatched junction bases numbered 7, after V lost 4 bases and J lost 5 bases. Here the CDR3 reads CASSYQRGGGETQYF. The CDR3 nucleotides read TGTGCCAGCAGCTACCAGCGGGGGGGAGGGGAGACCCAGTACTTC.

The chain uses TRBV7-9 and TRBJ2-3; D unresolved. The length of the CDR3 is 16 residues. Looked up from germline, CDR1 is SEHNR and CDR2 is FQNEAQ (reference sequence). V lost 8 bases and J lost 3, with 21 bases in between. CDR3 protein: CASAPSWPRKTDTQYF. CDR3 DNA sequence: TGTGCCAGCGCCCCGAGCTGGCCTAGGAAGACAGATACGCAGTATTTT.

The chain uses TRBV29-1 and TRBJ2-5, with 9 bases lining up with TRBD1. The ends lost 4 bases at V and 5 bases at J; junction bases unmatched: 8. From germline, CDR1 is SQVTM and CDR2 ANQGSEA. CDR3 size: 14 residues. The CDR3 loop is CSVARGQGWETQYF. The CDR3 DNA is TGCAGCGTTGCCCGGGGACAGGGATGGGAGACCCAGTACTTC.

The V call is TRBV6-1, the J call TRBJ1-2, with D possibly TRBD1 on 5 matching bases. CDR3 length: 14 amino acids. CDR1 and CDR2 (germline): MNHNS, SASEGT. V lost 4 bases and J 4 bases, leaving 13 bases between the germline ends. The CDR3 DNA sequence: TGTGCCAGCAGTGGTGGGGGGGGTGGCTATGGCTACACCTTC. Protein product: CASSGGGGGYGYTF.

The rearrangement links TRBV4-3 to TRBJ2-7; perhaps TRBD2 as D (5 bases). The germline V gene encodes CDR1 LGHNA and CDR2 YSLEER. Trimming stripped 5 bases from V and 6 bases from J, with 17 bases between. CDR3 length equals 14 residues. CDR3 protein: CASSEVLGSSEQYF. DNA of the CDR3: TGCGCCAGCAGCGAAGTGTTAGGGAGTAGCGAGCAGTACTTC.

The rearrangement joins TRBV7-3 to TRBJ1-2; 8 bases line up with TRBD1. This CDR3 contains 17 residues. The ends lost 6 bases at V and 3 bases at J; junction bases unmatched: 15. Germline V gene sequence: CDR1 SGHTA, CDR2 FQGTGA. As DNA, the CDR3 is TGTGCCAGCAGTCCCTGCCGGGACAGGCGACTGTACTATGGCTACACCTTC. It is translated as CASSPCRDRRLYYGYTF.

The V call is TRBV7-9, the J call TRBJ2-1; 7 bases map to TRBD1. CDR1 and CDR2 (germline): SEHNR, FQNEAQ (reference sequence). The ends lost 2 bases at V and 1 base at J; junction bases unmatched: 2. The CDR3 sequence is 15 residues long. The CDR3 is CASSLLQGSYNEQFF. The CDR3, as DNA: TGTGCCAGCAGCTTATTACAGGGGTCCTACAATGAGCAGTTCTTC.

The chain carries TRBV9 and TRBJ2-5; 11 bases are shared with TRBD2. CDR3 length equals 17 residues. The ends lost 0 bases at V and 1 base at J; junction bases unmatched: 5. CDR1 and CDR2 from the germline V gene are SGDLS and YYNGEE. CDR3 nucleotide sequence: TGTGCCAGCAGCGTAGGGGCTAGCGGGGGGTCCCAAGAGACCCAGTACTTC. Translation gives CASSVGASGGSQETQYF.

The rearrangement uses TRBV6-5 and TRBJ2-2; 8 bases are shared with TRBD2. CDR3 length: 13 amino acids. Germline V gene lookup returns CDR1 MNHEY and CDR2 SVGAGI. V shed 8 bases, J shed 6 bases, and the junction held 5 bases outside the gene matches. The CDR3 nucleotides read TGTGCCAGCCGGGGGGGGGTTGCCGGGGAGCTGTTTTTT. As protein: CASRGGVAGELFF.

V gene TRBV29-1 combines with J gene TRBJ2-7, with D perhaps TRBD1 (6 bases). Germline CDR1 reads SQVTM; CDR2 reads ANQGSEA. There are 12 residues in the CDR3. V was trimmed by 0 bases and J by 7 bases, leaving 10 bases between them. The CDR3: CSVEEAGEEQYF. The CDR3 bases are TGCAGCGTTGAAGAGGCAGGGGAGGAGCAGTACTTC.

The CDR3 sequence is CASSVEPTGAGNTIYF. The CDR3 nucleotides are TGTGCCAGCAGCGTAGAACCCACAGGGGCGGGAAACACCATATATTTT. This chain uses TRBV9 with TRBJ1-3; 7 positions match TRBD1. CDR1 is SGDLS, CDR2 YYNGEE, per germline. CDR3 size: 16 residues. Unmatched junction bases numbered 7, after V lost 0 bases and J lost 4 bases.

This chain connects TRBV7-2 to TRBJ2-7; D may be TRBD1 (5 bases). CDR3 length: 14 amino acids. Trimming stripped 5 bases from V and 2 bases from J, with 13 bases between. CDR1 SGHTA and CDR2 FQGNSA come from the germline V gene. The CDR3 DNA follows: TGTGCCAGCAGCCTAGTGGGGCCCACCTACGAGCAGTACTTC. This translates into CASSLVGPTYEQYF.

The chain combines TRBV18 with TRBJ2-1; 10 bases line up with TRBD2. The V gene's germline CDR1 is KGHSH and CDR2 LQKENI. The CDR3 runs 14 residues. Unmatched junction bases numbered 2, after V lost 4 bases and J lost 5 bases. The CDR3 region has the DNA TGTGCCAGCTCACTTAGCGGGGGGAACAATGAGCAGTTCTTC. Its translation is CASSLSGGNNEQFF.

The gene calls are TRBV12-2 and TRBJ2-1; the DNA was not compared with TRBD2, the D call given in the table. TRBV12-2 has pseudogene status. The CDR3 covers 17 residues. The DNA for the CDR3 is TGTGCAAGTCGCTTAGCGCCCGGGAGGTGCTCCTACAATGAGCAGTTCTTC. It codes for CASRLAPGRCSYNEQFF.

CDR3 in DNA: TGTGCCAGCAGCTTGGTCACAGGGAGTGGAGATACGCAGTATTTT. It specifies CASSLVTGSGDTQYF. V is TRBV5-4 and J is TRBJ2-3; TRBD1 might be the D (6 bases). Germline assignment: CDR1 SGHNT and CDR2 YYREEE (reference sequence). The CDR3 contains 15 residues. V lost 0 bases and J lost 5, with 13 bases in between.

The chain combines TRBV7-9 with TRBJ2-3; TRBD2 matches at 10 bases. This CDR3 has 15 residues. In germline, CDR1 is SEHNR, CDR2 FQNEAQ (reference sequence). V was pared by 4 bases and J by 1 base, with 2 bases of the junction left unmatched. CDR3 coding DNA: TGTGCCAGCAGCTATACTAGCGGGGGCACAGATACGCAGTATTTT. Protein product: CASSYTSGGTDTQYF.

The chain joins TRBV13 to TRBJ1-6, with 9 bases fitting TRBD1. The CDR3 has 16 residues. Germline V CDR1 and CDR2: PRHDT, FYEKMQ (reference sequence). The ends lost 5 bases at V and 7 bases at J; junction bases unmatched: 9. The CDR3 is CASSENPGTGNSPLHF. In DNA, the CDR3 is TGTGCCAGCAGCGAAAATCCTGGGACAGGGAATTCACCCCTCCACTTT. Full variable domain (rest looked up from reference TRBV13 and TRBJ1-6): AAGVIQSPRHLIKEKRETATLKCYPIPRHDTVYWYQQGPGQDPQFLISFYEKMQSDKGSIPDRFSAQQFSDYHSELNMSSLELGDSALYFCASSENPGTGNSPLHFGNGTRLTVT.

This sequence joins TRBV10-3 and TRBJ2-3; weak D call: TRBD2 (7 bases). The germline V gene encodes CDR1 ENHRY and CDR2 SYGVKD. This CDR3 has 13 amino acids. V gave up 10 bases and J gave up 5 bases, with 16 bases separating them. The CDR3 region has the DNA TGTGCCACCAAGGGGGGGGCTGAAGATACGCAGTATTTT. It codes for CATKGGAEDTQYF.

The J gene is TRBJ2-3, the V gene TRBV7-2; possibly TRBD2 for D (7 bases). CDR3 length: 18 amino acids. V shed 4 bases and J shed 0 bases, with 20 bases lying between them. CDR1 is SGHTA, CDR2 FQGNSA, per germline. The CDR3 nucleotides are TGTGCCAGCAGCTCGCGGGTAGGGGGGGGACTAAGCACAGATACGCAGTATTTT. Protein sequence: CASSSRVGGGLSTDTQYF.

This clone occurred once. The chain combines TRBV9 with TRBJ1-1, with D possibly TRBD1 on 6 matching bases. The CDR3 loop spans 13 amino acids. Germline-derived CDR1 and CDR2 are SGDLS and YYNGEE. V was pared by 4 bases and J by 7 bases, with 14 bases between. CDR3 amino acids: CASSPGTRGEAFF. The CDR3 DNA reads as TGTGCCAGCAGCCCAGGGACACGCGGTGAAGCTTTCTTT.